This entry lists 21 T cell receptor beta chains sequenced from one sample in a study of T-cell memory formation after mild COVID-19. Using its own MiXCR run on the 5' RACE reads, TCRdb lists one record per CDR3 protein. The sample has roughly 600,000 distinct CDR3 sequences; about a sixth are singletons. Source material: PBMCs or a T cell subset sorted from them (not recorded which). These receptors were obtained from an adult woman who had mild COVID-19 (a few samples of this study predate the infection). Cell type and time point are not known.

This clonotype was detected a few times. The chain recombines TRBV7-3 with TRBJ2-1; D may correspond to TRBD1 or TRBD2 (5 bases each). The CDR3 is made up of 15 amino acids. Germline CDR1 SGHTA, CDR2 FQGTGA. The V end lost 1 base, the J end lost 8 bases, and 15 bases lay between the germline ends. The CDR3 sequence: CASSLSQGPRDEQFF. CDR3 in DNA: TGTGCCAGCAGCTTAAGCCAGGGACCTAGGGATGAGCAGTTCTTC.

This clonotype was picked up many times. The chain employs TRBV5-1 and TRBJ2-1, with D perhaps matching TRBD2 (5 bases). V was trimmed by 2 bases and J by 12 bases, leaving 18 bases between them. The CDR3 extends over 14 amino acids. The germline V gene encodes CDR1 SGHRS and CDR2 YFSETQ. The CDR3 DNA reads TGCGCCAGCAGCTTCGAGGGCATGGAGCTCGGGCAGTTCTTC. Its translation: CASSFEGMELGQFF.

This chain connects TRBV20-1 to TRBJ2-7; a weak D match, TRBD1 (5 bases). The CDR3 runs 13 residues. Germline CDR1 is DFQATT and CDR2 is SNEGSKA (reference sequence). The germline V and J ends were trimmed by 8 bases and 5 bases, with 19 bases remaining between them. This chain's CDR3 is CSPLVIGVHEQYF. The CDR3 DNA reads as TGCAGTCCATTAGTGATAGGGGTCCACGAGCAGTACTTC.

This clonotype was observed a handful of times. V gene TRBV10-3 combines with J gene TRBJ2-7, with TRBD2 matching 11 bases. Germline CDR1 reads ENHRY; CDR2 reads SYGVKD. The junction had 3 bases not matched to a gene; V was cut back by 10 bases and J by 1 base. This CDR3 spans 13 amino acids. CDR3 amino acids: CATRLAGSYEQYF. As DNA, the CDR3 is TGTGCCACTCGACTAGCGGGATCCTACGAGCAGTACTTC.

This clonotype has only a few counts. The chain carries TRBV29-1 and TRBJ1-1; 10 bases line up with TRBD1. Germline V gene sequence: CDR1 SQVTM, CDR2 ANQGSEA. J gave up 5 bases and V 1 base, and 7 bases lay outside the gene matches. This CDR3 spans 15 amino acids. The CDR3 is CSVEGGTGADTEAFF. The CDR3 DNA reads TGCAGCGTTGAAGGAGGGACAGGGGCGGATACTGAAGCTTTCTTT.

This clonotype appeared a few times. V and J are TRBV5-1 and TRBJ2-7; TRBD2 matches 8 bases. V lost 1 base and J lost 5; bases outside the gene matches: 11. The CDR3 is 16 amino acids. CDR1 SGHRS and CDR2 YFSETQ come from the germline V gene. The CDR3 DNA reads TGCGCCAGCAGCTTGTATCCGGGAGGGCCAGCCCACGAGCAGTACTTC. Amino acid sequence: CASSLYPGGPAHEQYF. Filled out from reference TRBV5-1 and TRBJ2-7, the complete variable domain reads KAGVTQTPRYLIKTRGQQVTLSCSPISGHRSVSWYQQTPGQGLQFLFEYFSETQRNKGNFPGRFSGRQFSNSRSEMNVSTLELGDSALYLCASSLYPGGPAHEQYFGPGTRLTVT.

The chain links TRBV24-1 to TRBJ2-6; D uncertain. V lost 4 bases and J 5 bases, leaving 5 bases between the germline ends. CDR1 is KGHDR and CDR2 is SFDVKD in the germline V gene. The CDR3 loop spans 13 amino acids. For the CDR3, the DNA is TGTGCCACCAGTGACACAAGGGCCAACGTCCTGACTTTC. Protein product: CATSDTRANVLTF.

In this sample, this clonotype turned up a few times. The CDR3, as DNA: TGCGCCAGCAGCCCTAGTTCCACTGGGGCCTATGGCTACACCTTC. Its protein product is CASSPSSTGAYGYTF. The rearrangement joins TRBV4-1 to TRBJ1-2, with D maybe TRBD1 (5 bases). This CDR3 comprises 15 residues. The germline CDR1 and CDR2 sequences are MGHRA and YSYEKL. V lost 4 bases, J lost 4 bases, and 16 bases lay in between.

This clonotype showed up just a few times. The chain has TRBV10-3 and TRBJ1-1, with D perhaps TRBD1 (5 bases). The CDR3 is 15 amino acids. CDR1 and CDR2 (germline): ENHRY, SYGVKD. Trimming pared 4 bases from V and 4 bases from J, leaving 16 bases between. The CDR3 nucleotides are TGTGCCATCAGTGCCCCTCCGGGGGGTCGCACTGAAGCTTTCTTT. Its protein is CAISAPPGGRTEAFF.

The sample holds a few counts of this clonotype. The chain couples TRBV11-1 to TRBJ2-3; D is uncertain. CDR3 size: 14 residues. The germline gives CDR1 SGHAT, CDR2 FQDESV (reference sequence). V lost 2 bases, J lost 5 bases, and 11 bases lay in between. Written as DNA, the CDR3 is TGTGCCAGCAGCTTACTTTACGGCGGAGATACGCAGTATTTT. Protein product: CASSLLYGGDTQYF. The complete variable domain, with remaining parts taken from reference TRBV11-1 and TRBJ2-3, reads EAEVAQSPRYKITEKSQAVAFWCDPISGHATLYWYRQILGQGPELLVQFQDESVVDDSQLPKDRFSAERLKGVDSTLKIQPAELGDSAMYLCASSLLYGGDTQYFGPGTRLTVL.

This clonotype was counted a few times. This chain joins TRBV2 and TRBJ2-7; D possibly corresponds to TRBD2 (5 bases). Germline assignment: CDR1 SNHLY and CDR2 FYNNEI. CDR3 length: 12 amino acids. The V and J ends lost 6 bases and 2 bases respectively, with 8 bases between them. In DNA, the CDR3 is TGTGCCAGCAGCCGGGAAGCCTACGAGCAGTACTTC. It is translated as CASSREAYEQYF.

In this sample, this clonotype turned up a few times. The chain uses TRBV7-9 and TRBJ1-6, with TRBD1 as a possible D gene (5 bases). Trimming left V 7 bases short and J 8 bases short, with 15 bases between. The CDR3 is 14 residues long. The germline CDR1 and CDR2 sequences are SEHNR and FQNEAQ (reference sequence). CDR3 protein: CASIGGVPDSPLHF. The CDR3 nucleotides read TGTGCCAGCATTGGAGGGGTTCCGGATTCACCCCTCCACTTT.

Here the CDR3 reads CSVEGPGTSGAGAKNIQYF. Here the CDR3 DNA reads TGCAGCGTTGAAGGTCCCGGGACTAGCGGGGCTGGGGCCAAAAACATTCAGTACTTC. The J gene is TRBJ2-4, the V gene TRBV29-1; 13 bases align to TRBD2. This CDR3 is 19 amino acids long. Unmatched junction bases numbered 10, after V lost 1 base and J lost 1 base. The germline CDR1 and CDR2 sequences are SQVTM and ANQGSEA.

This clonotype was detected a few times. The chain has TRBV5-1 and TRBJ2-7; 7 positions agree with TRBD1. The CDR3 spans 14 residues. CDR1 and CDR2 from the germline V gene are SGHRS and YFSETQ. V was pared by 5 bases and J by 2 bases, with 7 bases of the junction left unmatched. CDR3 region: CASRTGTATYEQYF. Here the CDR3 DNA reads TGCGCCAGCAGAACCGGGACAGCAACCTACGAGCAGTACTTC.

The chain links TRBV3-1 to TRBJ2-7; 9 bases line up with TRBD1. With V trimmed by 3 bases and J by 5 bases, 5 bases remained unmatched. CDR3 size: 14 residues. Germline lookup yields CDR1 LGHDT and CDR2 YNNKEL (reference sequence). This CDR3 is CASSHWDRVDEQYF. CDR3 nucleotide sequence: TGTGCCAGCAGCCATTGGGACAGGGTGGACGAGCAGTACTTC.

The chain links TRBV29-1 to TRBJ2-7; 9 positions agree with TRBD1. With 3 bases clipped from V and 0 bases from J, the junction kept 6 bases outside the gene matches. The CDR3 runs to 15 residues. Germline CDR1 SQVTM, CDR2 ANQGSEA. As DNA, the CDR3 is TGCAGCGTTGATCGGGGACAGGGCAACTCCTACGAGCAGTACTTC. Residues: CSVDRGQGNSYEQYF.

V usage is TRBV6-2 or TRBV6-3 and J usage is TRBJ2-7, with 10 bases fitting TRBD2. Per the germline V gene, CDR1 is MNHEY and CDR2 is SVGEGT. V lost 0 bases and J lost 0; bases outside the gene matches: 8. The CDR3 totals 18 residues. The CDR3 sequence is CASSYSGLAAEPSYEQYF. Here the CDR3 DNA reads TGTGCCAGCAGTTACTCAGGACTAGCGGCCGAGCCCTCCTACGAGCAGTACTTC.

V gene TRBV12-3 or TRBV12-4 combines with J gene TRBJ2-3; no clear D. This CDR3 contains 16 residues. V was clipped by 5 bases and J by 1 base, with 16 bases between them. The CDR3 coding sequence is TGTGCCAGCAGTCCTAGTAGAGCCGTTCGCACAGATACGCAGTATTTT. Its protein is CASSPSRAVRTDTQYF.

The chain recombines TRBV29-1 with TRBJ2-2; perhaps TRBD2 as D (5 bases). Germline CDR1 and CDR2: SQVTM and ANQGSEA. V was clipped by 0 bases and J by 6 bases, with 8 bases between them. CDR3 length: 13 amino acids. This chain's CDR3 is CSVEDSGPGELFF. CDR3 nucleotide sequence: TGCAGCGTTGAAGACAGCGGCCCCGGGGAGCTGTTTTTT.

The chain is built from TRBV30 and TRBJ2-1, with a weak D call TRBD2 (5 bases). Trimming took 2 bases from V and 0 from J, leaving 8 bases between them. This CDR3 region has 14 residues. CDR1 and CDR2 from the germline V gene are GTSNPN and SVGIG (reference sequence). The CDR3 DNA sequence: TGTGCCTGGAGTTTGGGGAGCTCCTACAATGAGCAGTTCTTC. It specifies CAWSLGSSYNEQFF.

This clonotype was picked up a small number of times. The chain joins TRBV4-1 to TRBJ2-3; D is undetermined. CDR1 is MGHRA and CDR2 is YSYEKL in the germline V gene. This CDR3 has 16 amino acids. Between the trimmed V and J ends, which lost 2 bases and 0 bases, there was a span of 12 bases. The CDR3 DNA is TGCGCCAGCAGCCAACAGCCCCGGCGCAGCACAGATACGCAGTATTTT. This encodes CASSQQPRRSTDTQYF.